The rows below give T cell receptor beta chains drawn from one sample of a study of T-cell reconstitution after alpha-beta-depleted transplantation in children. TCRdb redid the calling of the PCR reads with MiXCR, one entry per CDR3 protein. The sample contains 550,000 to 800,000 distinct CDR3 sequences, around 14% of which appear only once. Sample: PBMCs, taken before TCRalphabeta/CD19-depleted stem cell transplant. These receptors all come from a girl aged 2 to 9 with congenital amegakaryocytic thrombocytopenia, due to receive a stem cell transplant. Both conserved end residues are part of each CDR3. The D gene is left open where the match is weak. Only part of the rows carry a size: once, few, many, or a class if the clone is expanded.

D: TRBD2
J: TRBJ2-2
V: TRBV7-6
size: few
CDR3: CASSLAGGVNTGELFF
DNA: TGTGCCAGCAGCCTAGCGGGAGGGGTAAACACCGGGGAGCTGTTTTTT

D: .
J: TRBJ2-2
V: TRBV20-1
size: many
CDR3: CSASRAELNTGELFF
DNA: TGCAGTGCTAGTCGCGCTGAGCTTAACACCGGGGAGCTGTTTTTT

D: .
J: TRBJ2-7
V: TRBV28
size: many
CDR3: CASSLSGPLNEQYF
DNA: TGTGCCAGCAGTTTGTCAGGCCCACTAAACGAGCAGTACTTC

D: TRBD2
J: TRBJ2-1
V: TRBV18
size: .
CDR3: CASSPWTSGSTYNEQFF
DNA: TGTGCCAGCTCACCCTGGACTAGCGGGAGTACCTACAATGAGCAGTTCTTC

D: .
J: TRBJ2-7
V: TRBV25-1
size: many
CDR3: CASSTGPYSYEQYF
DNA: TGTGCCAGCAGTACAGGGCCGTACTCCTACGAGCAGTACTTC

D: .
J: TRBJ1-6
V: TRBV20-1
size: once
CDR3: CSARASWGGGDSPLHF
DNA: TGCAGTGCTAGAGCATCGTGGGGGGGGGGTGATTCACCCCTCCACTTT

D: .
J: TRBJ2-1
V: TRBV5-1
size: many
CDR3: CASSLGSRESYNEQFF
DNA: TGCGCCAGCAGCTTGGGATCGCGGGAATCGTACAATGAGCAGTTCTTC

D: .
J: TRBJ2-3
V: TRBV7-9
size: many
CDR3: CASSSTGDTQYF
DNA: TGTGCCAGCAGCTCGACAGGTGATACGCAGTATTTT

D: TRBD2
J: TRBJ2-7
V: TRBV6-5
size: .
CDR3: CASSYSSGALYEQYF
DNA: TGTGCCAGCAGTTACTCTAGCGGGGCCCTCTACGAGCAGTACTTC

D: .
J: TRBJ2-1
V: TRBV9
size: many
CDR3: CASSVRDTGGNEQFF
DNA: TGTGCCAGCAGCGTCCGGGACACCGGGGGAAATGAGCAGTTCTTC